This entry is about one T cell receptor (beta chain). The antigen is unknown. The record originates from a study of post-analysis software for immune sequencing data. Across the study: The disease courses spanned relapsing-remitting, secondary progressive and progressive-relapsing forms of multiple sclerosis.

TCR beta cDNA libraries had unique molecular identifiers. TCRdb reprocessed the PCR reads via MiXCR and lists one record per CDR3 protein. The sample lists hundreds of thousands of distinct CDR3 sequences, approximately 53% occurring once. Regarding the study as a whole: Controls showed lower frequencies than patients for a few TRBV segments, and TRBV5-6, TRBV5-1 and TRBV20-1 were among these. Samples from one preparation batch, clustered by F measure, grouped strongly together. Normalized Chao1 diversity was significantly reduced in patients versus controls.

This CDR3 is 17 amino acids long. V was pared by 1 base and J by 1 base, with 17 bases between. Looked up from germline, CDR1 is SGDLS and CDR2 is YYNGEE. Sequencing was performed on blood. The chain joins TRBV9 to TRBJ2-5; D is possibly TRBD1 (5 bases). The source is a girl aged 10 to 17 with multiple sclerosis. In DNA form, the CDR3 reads TGTGCCAGCAGCGTAACGTGGGGCGGCGGTTCCCAAGAGACCCAGTACTTC. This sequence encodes CASSVTWGGGSQETQYF.